This T cell receptor beta chain comes out of a study of cytomegalovirus exposure and HLA in healthy donors. Study-level background: When 398 donors were genotyped, roughly 80% of them were found to fall in the Caucasian-associated ancestry cluster.

Germline CDR1 reads MNHNS; CDR2 reads SASEGT. This CDR3 contains 17 residues. Regarding this clone: A junction end diverges from the germline sequence, so it may reflect a read error.

Vbeta (60) and Jbeta (13) primers were used in the PCR. TCRdb's table, derived via immunoSEQ multiplex PCR, lists solely in-frame clones and lacks some. Of around 150,000 clones in the sample, about 72% were seen once. The sample consisted of PBMCs. The sequence derives from a man aged 40-50 years in good health and CMV-seronegative. This chain joins TRBV6-1 and TRBJ2-1; TRBD2 is a possible D gene (5 bases). The CDR3 spells CASSEVPTYLGNDEQFF. The CDR3 DNA reads as TGTGCCAGTAGTGAAGTCCCGACATACCTCGGGAACGATGAGCAGTTCTTC.